The 27 T cell receptor beta chains below were found in one sample sequenced in a study of low-dose radiotherapy and immunotherapy resistance in tumors. With TRAV- and TRBV-specific primers, first-strand cDNA was made, covering the alpha and beta chains. TCRs underwent around 18 PCR cycles of amplification with a constant-region primer and V-primer adapter. TCRdb re-called the reads through MiXCR, storing one row per CDR3 protein. This table has around 80,000 distinct CDR3 sequences, less than 20% appearing once. Noted time point: after trial treatment. Specified treatment: LDRT plus nivolumab, ipilimumab, low-dose cyclophosphamide and aspirin (RACIN trial). The sequencing used PBMCs, collected after low-dose radiotherapy plus immunotherapy. The receptors were sampled from a male donor with prostate cancer.

This clonotype occurred many times. The chain carries TRBV6-5 and TRBJ2-7; TRBD1 aligns across 10 bases. Germline-derived CDR1 and CDR2 are MNHEY and SVGAGI. The CDR3 totals 14 residues. V lost 2 bases to trimming and J lost 4 bases; unmatched junction nucleotides: 2. The DNA of the CDR3 is TGTGCCAGCAGTTACGACAGGGGGCGGTACGAGCAGTACTTC. Its protein is CASSYDRGRYEQYF.

This clonotype has ten or more counts. The chain uses TRBV13 and TRBJ1-2, with D tentatively TRBD1 (5 bases). The V and J ends lost 5 bases and 4 bases respectively, with 17 bases between them. CDR3 size: 15 residues. Germline V CDR1 and CDR2: PRHDT, FYEKMQ (reference sequence). The CDR3 loop reads CASSTRDRRTYGYTF. CDR3 nucleotides: TGTGCCAGCAGCACCCGGGACCGCCGAACCTATGGCTACACCTTC.

The V call is TRBV18, the J call TRBJ2-3; perhaps TRBD2 as D (6 bases). Germline assignment: CDR1 KGHSH and CDR2 LQKENI. Deletions cut 3 bases from V and 1 base from J, with 14 bases between. CDR3 length equals 16 residues. The CDR3 here is CASSPAGGGGTDTQYF. CDR3 DNA: TGTGCCAGCTCACCCGCCGGGGGAGGTGGCACAGATACGCAGTATTTT.

This clonotype came up many times. The chain carries TRBV29-1 and TRBJ2-2; D unresolved. The CDR3 spans 13 residues. Germline V CDR1 and CDR2: SQVTM, ANQGSEA. V lost 6 bases to trimming and J lost 0 bases, with 8 bases between them. This CDR3 reads CSVSRANTGELFF. DNA for the CDR3: TGCAGCGTATCACGGGCGAACACCGGGGAGCTGTTTTTT.

This clonotype came up many times. CDR3 amino acids: CASSPDRGNSPLHF. CDR3 DNA: TGTGCCAGCAGTCCCGACAGGGGGAATTCACCCCTCCACTTT. This chain uses TRBV12-3 or TRBV12-4 with TRBJ1-6; 9 nucleotides align to TRBD1. J lost 7 bases, V lost 5 bases, and 3 bases had no gene match. This CDR3 is 14 amino acids long.

The chain links TRBV19 to TRBJ1-2; TRBD1 is a possible D gene (6 bases). Germline loops: CDR1 LNHDA, CDR2 SQIVND (reference sequence). The CDR3 runs 13 residues. The ends were cut back, 8 bases at V and 8 bases at J, with 18 bases in the middle. The CDR3, as DNA: TGTGCCAGTGGAGATTCCCAGGGGTTCGGCTACACCTTC. Its protein product is CASGDSQGFGYTF.

This clonotype was found many times. V usage is TRBV15 and J usage is TRBJ1-6, with 8 bases matching TRBD1. Looked up from germline, CDR1 is LNHNV and CDR2 is YYDKDF (reference sequence). The CDR3 consists of 15 residues. V dropped 3 bases and J dropped 7; count of bases not matched to a gene: 5. CDR3 residues: CATSRGQERNSPLHF. The CDR3 DNA reads TGTGCCACCAGCAGGGGACAGGAGAGGAATTCACCCCTCCACTTT.

This clonotype was observed at least ten times. This chain connects TRBV19 to TRBJ1-5; D gene unclear. CDR3 length: 17 residues. CDR1 is LNHDA, CDR2 SQIVND, per germline (reference sequence). Trimming took off 5 bases at V and 0 bases at J, with 17 bases between the two ends. CDR3 amino acids: CASSYYSQPDSNQPQHF. The CDR3 DNA is TGTGCCAGTAGTTATTACAGTCAGCCGGATAGCAATCAGCCCCAGCATTTT. The variable domain in full, completed from reference TRBV19 and TRBJ1-5, reads DGGITQSPKYLFRKEGQNVTLSCEQNLNHDAMYWYRQDPGQGLRLIYYSQIVNDFQKGDIAEGYSVSREKKESFPLTVTSAQKNPTAFYLCASSYYSQPDSNQPQHFGDGTRLSIL.

This clonotype was picked up many times. The chain employs TRBV5-4 and TRBJ2-1; D possibly corresponds to TRBD1 (6 bases). CDR3 length: 15 residues. Germline CDR1 and CDR2: SGHNT and YYREEE (reference sequence). Trimming cost V 1 base and J 3 bases, with 11 bases left between them. CDR3 sequence (DNA): TGTGCCAGCAGCTTGCTCAAGGACAGCTACAATGAGCAGTTCTTC. Translating gives CASSLLKDSYNEQFF.

Concerning this clonotype itself: A much larger clone lies a single base off, so this may be a read error. The CDR3 ends on some other residue instead of the conserved phenylalanine or tryptophan, so this is likely a read error. The chain is built from TRBV6-1 and TRBJ2-7, with 14 bases fitting TRBD2. The V gene's germline CDR1 is MNHNS and CDR2 SASEGT. CDR3 length: 14 amino acids. Trimming took 6 bases from V and 3 from J; bases not matched to a gene: 1. The CDR3 protein is CASRGLAGVYEQYL. The CDR3 DNA follows: TGTGCCAGCAGGGGACTAGCGGGAGTCTACGAGCAGTACTTA.

This clonotype appeared many times. In DNA form, the CDR3 reads TGCAGTGCTAGAGGGGACGGATTTAATGAAAAACTGTTTTTT. Protein: CSARGDGFNEKLFF. J is TRBJ1-4 and V is TRBV20-1; the D gene is possibly TRBD1 (5 bases). The CDR3 extends over 14 amino acids. The germline V and J ends were trimmed by 1 base and 4 bases, with 10 bases remaining between them. The germline gives CDR1 DFQATT, CDR2 SNEGSKA (reference sequence).

This clonotype has ten or more counts. This chain links TRBV19 with TRBJ2-6; TRBD1 is a possible D gene (6 bases). Germline values: CDR1 LNHDA, CDR2 SQIVND (reference sequence). The CDR3 spans 16 residues. V was pared by 5 bases and J by 2 bases, with 13 bases between. The CDR3 reads CASSPLQGAGANVLTF. The CDR3 region has the DNA TGTGCCAGTAGTCCTCTACAGGGAGCTGGGGCCAACGTCCTGACTTTC.

The table lists this clonotype with many counts. J is TRBJ1-1 and V is TRBV5-1, with TRBD1 matching 9 bases. Per the germline V gene, CDR1 is SGHRS and CDR2 is YFSETQ. CDR3 length equals 16 residues. The V gene end was trimmed by 3 bases and the J gene end by 1 base; junction bases not matched to a gene: 7. The CDR3 protein is CASSSRDRDSNTEAFF. The CDR3 nucleotides read TGCGCCAGCAGCTCCCGGGACAGGGATTCGAACACTGAAGCTTTCTTT.

This clonotype has a count of ten or more. J is TRBJ2-7 and V is TRBV3-1, with unresolved D. This CDR3 spans 14 amino acids. V shed 1 base and J shed 5 bases, with 12 bases lying between them. CDR1 LGHDT and CDR2 YNNKEL come from the germline V gene (reference sequence). DNA of the CDR3: TGTGCCAGCAGCCAAGTGGGCTTTAGAGACGAGCAGTACTTC. Translating it yields CASSQVGFRDEQYF.

This clonotype was detected only once. A much bigger clone sits one base away, suggesting this may be a read error. This chain joins TRBV20-1 and TRBJ2-7, with D tentatively TRBD2 (6 bases). Per the germline V gene, CDR1 is DFQATT and CDR2 is SNEGSKA (reference sequence). The CDR3 covers 11 residues. The CDR3 DNA follows: TGCAGTGCTAGCGGGACTTACGAGCTGTACTTC. The encoded protein is CSASGTYELYF.

Notes on this clonotype: A far larger clone is a single base away, which makes a read error likely. The V gene is TRBV2, the J gene TRBJ2-1; D unresolved. CDR1 is SNHLY, CDR2 FYNNEI, per germline. Trimming cost V 3 bases and J 10 bases, with 16 bases left between them. The CDR3 covers 14 residues. CDR3 DNA sequence: TGTGCCAGCAGTGAGCTGGATTTTTTGGGCGAGCAGTTCTTC. Its protein product is CASSELDFLGEQFF.

This clonotype was seen at least ten times. V is TRBV18 and J is TRBJ1-4; D call uncertain. CDR1 and CDR2 from the germline V gene are KGHSH and LQKENI. The CDR3 consists of 15 residues. V dropped 2 bases and J dropped 10 bases, with 17 bases sitting between them. This chain's CDR3 is CASSPVPGSSRKLFF. The CDR3 nucleotides read TGTGCCAGCTCACCAGTCCCGGGTTCATCGAGAAAACTGTTTTTT.

This clonotype was seen many times. The rearrangement uses TRBV23-1 and TRBJ2-7; 7 positions agree with TRBD1. TRBV23-1 is an ORF; its function is uncertain. The CDR3 spans 17 residues. Trimming took 0 bases from V and 0 from J; bases not matched to a gene: 8. The CDR3, as DNA: TGCGCCAGCAGTCAATCTCAAGGACAGGCCTACTCCTACGAGCAGTACTTC. Protein sequence: CASSQSQGQAYSYEQYF.

There are many counts of this clonotype. V is TRBV15 and J is TRBJ2-1, with D uncertain. CDR1 is LNHNV, CDR2 YYDKDF, per germline (reference sequence). This CDR3 spans 15 amino acids. Trimming removed 2 bases from V and 4 bases from J, with 12 bases in between. The CDR3 region has the DNA TGTGCCACCAGCAGAACCGGGCCTTCGTACAATGAGCAGTTCTTC. It specifies CATSRTGPSYNEQFF.

This clonotype was recorded many times. The chain carries TRBV24-1 and TRBJ1-5; 7 nucleotides agree with TRBD1. V shed 3 bases, J shed 4 bases, and the junction held 8 bases outside the gene matches. CDR1 and CDR2 (germline): KGHDR, SFDVKD. CDR3 size: 16 residues. The CDR3: CATSDRDSFFNQPQHF. The DNA of the CDR3 is TGTGCCACCAGTGATCGGGACAGCTTTTTTAATCAGCCCCAGCATTTT.

In this sample, this clonotype turned up a few times. A far larger clone is off by one base, so a read error is likely. This chain joins TRBV2 and TRBJ2-1; D may correspond to TRBD1 or TRBD2 (6 bases each). The CDR3 consists of 13 residues. Germline V gives CDR1 SNHLY, CDR2 FYNNEI. Trimming removed 7 bases at V and 10 bases at J, with 17 bases between. CDR3 in amino acids: CASTAQGLGEQFF. In DNA, the CDR3 is TGTGCCAGCACGGCACAGGGACTCGGCGAGCAGTTCTTC.

This clonotype was seen ten or more times. This sequence joins TRBV20-1 and TRBJ2-3, with 8 bases that match TRBD1. The CDR3 spans 17 residues. V lost 1 base to trimming and J lost 1 base; unmatched junction nucleotides: 10. Germline CDR1 and CDR2: DFQATT and SNEGSKA (reference sequence). CDR3 bases: TGCAGTGCTAGAGGACCTGGGGACAGGTCCCGCACAGATACGCAGTATTTT. The encoded protein is CSARGPGDRSRTDTQYF.

The chain joins TRBV4-1 to TRBJ1-5; a possible D gene is TRBD1 (5 bases). V lost 6 bases and J 4 bases, leaving 16 bases between the germline ends. The CDR3 covers 15 residues. Germline-derived CDR1 and CDR2 are MGHRA and YSYEKL. The CDR3 nucleotides read TGCGCCAGCAGTATTCAGGGTCTGGGAAATCAGCCCCAGCATTTT. This sequence encodes CASSIQGLGNQPQHF.

This clonotype was observed at least ten times. The chain links TRBV28 to TRBJ1-2; 7 bases line up with TRBD1. Germline lookup yields CDR1 MDHEN and CDR2 SYDVKM. This CDR3 is 16 amino acids long. The J segment lost 5 bases and the V segment lost 0 bases, leaving 9 bases of the junction unmatched. The CDR3 spells CASSLWAGQLAYGYTF. In nucleotides, the CDR3 is TGTGCCAGCAGTTTATGGGCGGGACAGTTAGCTTATGGCTACACCTTC.

This clonotype was seen ten or more times. The chain employs TRBV3-1 and TRBJ2-5; 7 positions agree with TRBD2. The CDR3 has 14 residues. CDR1 LGHDT and CDR2 YNNKEL come from the germline V gene (reference sequence). V trimming: 4 bases; J trimming: 5 bases; junction bases outside the gene matches: 7. The CDR3 DNA is TGTGCCAGCAGCCGGGGCAGGGACTATGAGACCCAGTACTTC. This codes for CASSRGRDYETQYF.

At least ten counts were recorded for this clonotype. V usage is TRBV28 and J usage is TRBJ1-2; D not resolved. Germline V CDR1 and CDR2: MDHEN, SYDVKM. Trimming removed 5 bases from V and 2 bases from J, with 12 bases in between. This CDR3 region has 14 residues. CDR3 coding DNA: TGTGCCAGCAGTCCGCCCATGATCAACTATGGCTACACCTTC. This codes for CASSPPMINYGYTF.

Ten or more counts support this clonotype. The chain uses TRBV7-2 and TRBJ2-7; D not resolved. The CDR3 loop spans 15 amino acids. V gave up 5 bases and J gave up 2 bases, with 16 bases separating them. Germline V CDR1 and CDR2: SGHTA, FQGNSA. CDR3 DNA: TGTGCCAGCAGCCTCGTGAGCAAGGGCACCTACGAGCAGTACTTC. As protein: CASSLVSKGTYEQYF.